A selection of T cell receptor beta chains follows, all from one sample in a study of massively parallel sequencing of T cell beta chains. TCRdb re-analysed the 5' RACE reads in MiXCR, keeping a single row per CDR3 protein. The sample consists of a few thousand distinct CDR3 sequences, approximately 40% of them appearing once. Specimen: commercial RNA from peripheral blood pooled from many donors. The receptors derive from a pool of human donors in good health; the sample was commercial RNA pooled from many donors. Both conserved end residues are part of each CDR3. D genes are given only for firm matches. Size tells how often a clone was seen (once, few, many) or the class of an expanded clone, and some rows leave it out.

size,V,D,J,DNA,CDR3
NA,TRBV7-2,NA,TRBJ2-5,TGTGCCAGCAGCTTCCGGGGCAGCCAAGAGACCCAGTACTTC,CASSFRGSQETQYF
NA,TRBV20-1,NA,TRBJ2-3,TGCAGTGCTCCCGCTCGAACCCCCACAGATACGCAGTATTTT,CSAPARTPTDTQYF
NA,TRBV4-1,NA,TRBJ1-2,TGCGCCAGCAGCCAAGATTTGGAGGGTCGAAGCTACACCTTC,CASSQDLEGRSYTF
few,TRBV25-1,NA,TRBJ2-5,TGTGCCAGCAGTGAATACCCAGACCTCCAAGAGACCCAGTACTTC,CASSEYPDLQETQYF
NA,TRBV5-1,TRBD2,TRBJ2-7,TGCGCCAGCAGCTTTCTTAGCGGGAGTGAGTACGAGCAGTACTTC,CASSFLSGSEYEQYF
NA,TRBV20-1,TRBD1,TRBJ1-1,TGCAGTGCTCACAGGGGTAGGAATGAAGCTTTCTTT,CSAHRGRNEAFF
few,TRBV20-1,NA,TRBJ1-1,TGCAGTGCTAGACGTGACTCCAATGAAGCTTTCTTT,CSARRDSNEAFF
once,TRBV12-3/TRBV12-4,NA,TRBJ2-3,TGTGCCAGCAGTTTGTTCACCACAGATACGCAGTATTTT,CASSLFTTDTQYF
NA,TRBV7-1,NA,TRBJ1-2,TGTGCCAGCAGTTCAGGGGTTGGCTACACCTTC,CASSSGVGYTF
NA,TRBV27,NA,TRBJ2-4,TGTGCCAGCAGTTCCGGGACCGCAAACATTCAGTACTTC,CASSSGTANIQYF
NA,TRBV5-4,NA,TRBJ1-1,TGTGCCAGCAGCTTGACTCAGGGACTCCCGCTCACTGAAGCTTTCTTT,CASSLTQGLPLTEAFF
NA,TRBV29-1,NA,TRBJ2-5,TGCAGCGTGTCCGGGGCGGACCAAGAGACCCAGTACTTC,CSVSGADQETQYF
NA,TRBV10-3,NA,TRBJ2-5,TGTGCCATCAGTGCGGGCTTTTTGGAGACCCAGTACTTC,CAISAGFLETQYF
medium-sized,TRBV29-1,NA,TRBJ1-1,TGCAGCGCTCTGGCAGTGAACACTGAAGCTTTCTTT,CSALAVNTEAFF
NA,TRBV4-2,NA,TRBJ1-5,TGTGCCAGCAGCCAAGGGGCGAGGGGCAATCAGCCCCAGCATTTT,CASSQGARGNQPQHF
few,TRBV20-1,NA,TRBJ2-5,TGCAGTGAAGAAGGGGAAGGCGAGACCCAGTACTTC,CSEEGEGETQYF
NA,TRBV11-1,NA,TRBJ2-2,TGTGCCAGCAGCTGGTCAAACGGGGAGCTGTTTTTT,CASSWSNGELFF
NA,TRBV11-3,NA,TRBJ1-1,TGTGCCAGCAGCTTAGTGGCCATGAACACTGAAGCTTTCTTT,CASSLVAMNTEAFF
NA,TRBV28,TRBD1,TRBJ2-1,TGTGCCAGCAAGACAGGGGGCAGGAATGAGCAGTTCTTC,CASKTGGRNEQFF
few,TRBV5-1,NA,TRBJ1-2,TGCGCCAGCAGCTTGTCAGGGCTGTACTATGGCTACACCTTC,CASSLSGLYYGYTF
few,TRBV5-1,TRBD1,TRBJ2-7,TGCGCCAGCAGCTTGGGACAGGGGGCCAACGAGCAGTACTTC,CASSLGQGANEQYF
NA,TRBV20-1,TRBD1,TRBJ2-3,TGCAGTGCAAACAGGGGGCGCGGCACAGATACGCAGTATTTT,CSANRGRGTDTQYF
NA,TRBV4-2,NA,TRBJ1-1,TGTGCCAGCAGCCCGCAGACAGGTCTGAACACTGAAGCTTTCTTT,CASSPQTGLNTEAFF
NA,TRBV11-1,NA,TRBJ2-5,TGTGCCAGCAGCAGGGAGACCCAGTACTTC,CASSRETQYF
few,TRBV10-3,TRBD2,TRBJ2-5,TGTGCCATCAGTATGACTAGCGGGGGGAAAGAGACCCAGTACTTC,CAISMTSGGKETQYF
few,TRBV28,NA,TRBJ1-2,TGTGCCAGCAGTTGGGAGGGAAACGGCTACACCTTC,CASSWEGNGYTF
few,TRBV11-1,NA,TRBJ2-3,TGTGCCAGCAGCTTAGGGGGATCAAGCACAGATACGCAGTATTTT,CASSLGGSSTDTQYF
NA,TRBV7-1,NA,TRBJ2-1,TGTGCCAGCAGCTCATTGAGGAATGAGCAGTTCTTC,CASSSLRNEQFF
NA,TRBV3-1,TRBD1,TRBJ2-5,TGTGCCAGCAGCCAAGGACTGACAGGGACGACGGAGACCCAGTACTTC,CASSQGLTGTTETQYF
NA,TRBV25-1,NA,TRBJ2-1,TGTGCCAGCAGTGGGGGTGGGTCCTACAATGAGCAGTTCTTC,CASSGGGSYNEQFF
few,TRBV29-1,NA,TRBJ2-5,TGCAGCGTTGAAGTACAGGGAAGAAAGACCCAGTACTTC,CSVEVQGRKTQYF
once,TRBV12-3/TRBV12-4,NA,TRBJ2-2,TGTGCCAGCAGTTTTACGGGACAAACCATCGGGGAGCTGTTTTTT,CASSFTGQTIGELFF
NA,TRBV29-1,TRBD2,TRBJ2-5,TGCAGCGTTGAAATCCTAGCGGGGGGCAAAGAGACCCAGTACTTC,CSVEILAGGKETQYF
few,TRBV11-3,TRBD1,TRBJ2-7,TGTGCCAGCAGCTTAGGGGGGACAGCCTACGAGCAGTACTTC,CASSLGGTAYEQYF
NA,TRBV29-1,TRBD2,TRBJ2-7,TGCAGCGCCAGGGGCGGGGGGATTTACGAGCAGTACTTC,CSARGGGIYEQYF
few,TRBV3-1,NA,TRBJ2-5,TGTGCCAGCAGGAAGCGCGAGACCCAGTACTTC,CASRKRETQYF
NA,TRBV20-1,NA,TRBJ1-4,TGCAGTGCTAGAGATCCGAGTGCGGGTGATGAAAAACTGTTTTTT,CSARDPSAGDEKLFF
NA,TRBV7-6,NA,TRBJ2-1,TGTGCCAGCAGCTTAGGCGTGGATGAGCAGTTCTTC,CASSLGVDEQFF
NA,TRBV28,NA,TRBJ1-1,TGTGCCAGCAGTTTACAGGGGCTACACACTGAAGCTTTCTTT,CASSLQGLHTEAFF
NA,TRBV20-1,TRBD1,TRBJ2-3,TGCAGTGCGAGGACAGGGGGGATTTATACGCAGTATTTT,CSARTGGIYTQYF
NA,TRBV24-1,TRBD2,TRBJ2-3,TGTGCCACCAGTGATCCCGGAATAGCGGGGGGGGATACGCAGTATTTT,CATSDPGIAGGDTQYF
NA,TRBV12-5,NA,TRBJ1-2,TGTGCTAGTGGTTTGGTACAGGGAGGGGTCGATGGCTACACCTTC,CASGLVQGGVDGYTF
NA,TRBV20-1,NA,TRBJ2-1,TGCAGTGCAGGGGGGCGGGGGTACAATGAGCAGTTCTTC,CSAGGRGYNEQFF
few,TRBV10-3,NA,TRBJ2-2,TGTGCCATCAGTGAAAAGGGAGAGGAAAGCGGGGAGCTGTTTTTT,CAISEKGEESGELFF
NA,TRBV25-1,TRBD2,TRBJ2-1,TGTGCCAGCAGTGCCCGACTAGCGGGAGGGAATGAGCAGTTCTTC,CASSARLAGGNEQFF
NA,TRBV5-1,NA,TRBJ2-3,TGCGCCAGCAGGGGCGAGCTCAGCACAGATACGCAGTATTTT,CASRGELSTDTQYF
NA,TRBV19,TRBD1,TRBJ1-1,TGTGCCAGTAGGGTACAGGGGATAGGGGACACTGAAGCTTTCTTT,CASRVQGIGDTEAFF
NA,TRBV28,NA,TRBJ2-3,TGTGCCAGCAGTTCCTCGGGAGATACGCAGTATTTT,CASSSSGDTQYF
NA,TRBV6-2/TRBV6-3,NA,TRBJ2-1,TGTGCCAGCAGTTACTCTTTACTCGGTGAGCAGTTCTTC,CASSYSLLGEQFF
once,TRBV5-1,NA,TRBJ2-1,TGCGCCAGCAGCTCCTGGGCAGGGGAGGACAATGAGCAGTTCTTC,CASSSWAGEDNEQFF
few,TRBV20-1,NA,TRBJ2-7,TGCAGTGCTCACCGGGACACCGCCTACGAGCAGTACTTC,CSAHRDTAYEQYF
NA,TRBV25-1,NA,TRBJ1-1,TGTGCCAGCAGTGACAGGGGTGGGGACACTGAAGCTTTCTTT,CASSDRGGDTEAFF
NA,TRBV11-3,NA,TRBJ2-3,TGTGCCAGCAGCTTAGGACAACGGACAGATACGCAGTATTTT,CASSLGQRTDTQYF
NA,TRBV27,NA,TRBJ1-6,TGTGCCAGTAGTTCGGCCAGCAATTCACCCCTCCACTTT,CASSSASNSPLHF
NA,TRBV6-4,NA,TRBJ2-3,TGTGCCAGCAGTGACTCGACCGGGGGAGGAGATACGCAGTATTTT,CASSDSTGGGDTQYF
NA,TRBV7-1,NA,TRBJ2-1,TGTGCCAGCAGCTCAGTGGCGCCTGGGAATGAGCAGTTCTTC,CASSSVAPGNEQFF
medium-sized,TRBV20-1,NA,TRBJ1-5,TGCAGTGCTAGTTACGGTGGGCCCCAGCATTTT,CSASYGGPQHF
few,TRBV19,TRBD1,TRBJ2-7,TGTGCCAGTAGTACCGACAGGGGTGCAGGCGAGCAGTACTTC,CASSTDRGAGEQYF
NA,TRBV30,NA,TRBJ2-1,TGTGCCTGGAGGTTGGAGGTCAATGAGCAGTTCTTC,CAWRLEVNEQFF
few,TRBV9,TRBD2,TRBJ2-3,TGTGCCAGCAGCGCGACTAGCGGGGAGGGAGATACGCAGTATTTT,CASSATSGEGDTQYF